The clone carrying this T cell receptor (beta chain) was seen a few times. The antigen remains unidentified. CDR3 length equals 14 residues. Trimming took 6 bases from V and 1 from J, leaving 9 bases between them. In germline, CDR1 is PRHDT, CDR2 FYEKMQ (reference sequence). Each sample had two DNA replicates, 0.45 to 0.65 ug blood or roughly 1.4 ug tissue. Using immunoSEQ multiplex PCR, the repertoire was profiled, and TCRdb retains in-frame clones only, with some absent. The data contain tens of thousands of clones, just under 75% of them singletons. This sample is drawn from a study of early stage breast cancer tumors. Across the study: Among approximately twelve ER+/PR+/HER2- tumors, eight were ductal, four lobular. Each sample averaged approximately 9.7-fold read coverage. Study conclusions and caveats: Enriched TCRB sequences shared across patients were mostly commonly generated sequences.

Sequenced sample: blood. This TCR came from a person aged 35-55 years with breast cancer. The chain has TRBV13 and TRBJ2-2, with D unresolved. The CDR3 loop is CASRPTGNTGELFF. The CDR3 DNA reads as TGTGCCAGCAGACCCACGGGGAACACCGGGGAGCTGTTTTTT.